This T cell receptor beta chain derives from a study of spatial heterogeneity in lung cancer. Turning to the study itself: Researchers sequenced follow-up PBMC samples if they had them, and these came a median of roughly two years after resection.

Described time point: blood at routine non-recurrence follow-up after resection. A unique molecular identifier was attached to every TCR cDNA molecule. TCRdb re-called the 5' RACE reads with MiXCR, one entry per CDR3 protein. The data hold 110,000 or so distinct CDR3 sequences, with 10% to 12% observed a single time. In this sample, this clonotype turned up many times. The sequencing used PBMCs, collected at follow-up. The sequence was collected from a female donor with early-stage non-small cell lung cancer.

The CDR3 DNA is TGTGCCAGCAGCCAGGACCGCTCCTACAATGAGCAGTTCTTC. Amino acids: CASSQDRSYNEQFF. The rearrangement links TRBV6-2 or TRBV6-3 to TRBJ2-1; D is ambiguous. The CDR3 loop spans 14 amino acids. The ends were cut back, 6 bases at V and 0 bases at J, with 9 bases in the middle. Germline assignment: CDR1 MNHEY and CDR2 SVGEGT.